This T cell receptor beta chain was obtained from a study of glioma-infiltrating T cells after dendritic cell vaccination. The V and J ends lost 5 bases and 3 bases respectively, with 11 bases between them. CDR3 length: 14 residues. The germline gives CDR1 SNHLY, CDR2 FYNNEI. The assay was immunoSEQ multiplex PCR, and TCRdb's table has in-frame clones only and misses some. The table includes tens of thousands of clones, about four fifths detected once. Time point of the sample: after dendritic cell vaccination, including at tumor progression/relapse. This clonotype was sampled from a human donor with glioblastoma. The starting material was blood, obtained after dendritic cell vaccination. This rearrangement joins TRBV2 to TRBJ1-5; D might be TRBD1 (5 bases). The CDR3 DNA is TGTGCCAGCAGTTTGAGACAGAACAATCAGCCCCAGCATTTT. Translated: CASSLRQNNQPQHF.